This TCR beta chain was sequenced during a study of blood T cell repertoires in COVID-19. With V trimmed by 5 bases and J by 2 bases, 14 bases remained unmatched. The CDR3 spans 18 residues. The germline CDR1 and CDR2 sequences are MDHEN and SYDVKM. Original analysis: Scientists estimated how many nucleated cells there were by amplifying reference gene primers. This table comes from immunoSEQ multiplex PCR, and its TCRdb copy is limited to in-frame clones, with some not included. That table furnishes V, J and clone size, whereas the DNA furnished D and trimming. The sample consists of 15,000 to 20,000 clones, under 95% of them appearing once.

Sequences were obtained from peripheral blood. The receptor comes from a human donor in a cohort sampled during active COVID-19. This chain joins TRBV28 and TRBJ1-3, with 8 bases fitting TRBD1. CDR3 nucleotide sequence: TGTGCCAGCAGTCTCGGTCCCGCAGGGGGCAGGGCTGGAAACACCATATATTTT. As protein: CASSLGPAGGRAGNTIYF.